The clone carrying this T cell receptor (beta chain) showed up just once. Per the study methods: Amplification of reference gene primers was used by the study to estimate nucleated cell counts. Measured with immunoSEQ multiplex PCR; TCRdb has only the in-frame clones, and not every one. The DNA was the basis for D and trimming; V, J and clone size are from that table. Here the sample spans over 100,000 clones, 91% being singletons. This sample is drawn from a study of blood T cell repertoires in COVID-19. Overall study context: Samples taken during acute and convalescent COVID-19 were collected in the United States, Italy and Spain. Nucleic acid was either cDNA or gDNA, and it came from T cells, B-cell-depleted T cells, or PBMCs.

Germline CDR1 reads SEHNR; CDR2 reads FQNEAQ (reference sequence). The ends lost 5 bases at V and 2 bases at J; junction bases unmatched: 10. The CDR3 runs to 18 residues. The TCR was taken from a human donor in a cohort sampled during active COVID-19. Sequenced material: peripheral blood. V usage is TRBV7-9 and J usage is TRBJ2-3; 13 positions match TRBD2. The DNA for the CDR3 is TGTGCCAGCAGCGAGACTAGCGGGGGGCCCGCCGCCACAGATACGCAGTATTTT. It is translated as CASSETSGGPAATDTQYF. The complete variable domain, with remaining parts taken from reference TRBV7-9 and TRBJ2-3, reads DTGVSQNPRHKITKRGQNVTFRCDPISEHNRLYWYRQTLGQGPEFLTYFQNEAQLEKSRLLSDRFSAERPKGSFSTLEIQRTEQGDSAMYLCASSETSGGPAATDTQYFGPGTRLTVL.